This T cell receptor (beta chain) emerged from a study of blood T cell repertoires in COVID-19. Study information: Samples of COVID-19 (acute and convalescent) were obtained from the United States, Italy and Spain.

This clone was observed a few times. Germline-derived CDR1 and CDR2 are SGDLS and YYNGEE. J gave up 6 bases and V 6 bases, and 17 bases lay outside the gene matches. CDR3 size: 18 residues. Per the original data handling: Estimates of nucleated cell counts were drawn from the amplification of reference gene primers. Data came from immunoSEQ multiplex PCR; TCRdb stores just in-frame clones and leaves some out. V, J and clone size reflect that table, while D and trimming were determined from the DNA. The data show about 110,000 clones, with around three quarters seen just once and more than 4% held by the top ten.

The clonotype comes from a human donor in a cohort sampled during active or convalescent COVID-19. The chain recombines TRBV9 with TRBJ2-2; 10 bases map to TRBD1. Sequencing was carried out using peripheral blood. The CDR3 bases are TGTGCCAGCAACCCGCCCCCCCGGACAGGGGGGAAGGCCGGGGAGCTGTTTTTT. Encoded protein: CASNPPPRTGGKAGELFF.